This T cell receptor beta chain was identified during a study of T cells in Graves' hyperthyroidism and ophthalmopathy. General study results and limits: Most thyroid clonotypes with frequency above 0.001 were detected in blood.

This clonotype was seen a handful of times. The antigen remains unidentified. The ends were cut back, 1 base at V and 7 bases at J, with 11 bases in the middle. CDR1 is DFQATT, CDR2 SNEGSKA, per germline (reference sequence). The CDR3 length is 13 residues. Researchers barred patients who had uncontrolled infection, other autoimmune disease, pregnancy or lactation. Amplification of TCR beta CDR3 regions used RNA as the template. When the TCR CDR3 underwent first-round RT-PCR, the HTBI primer set was used. MiXCR was run by TCRdb on the multiplex PCR reads, yielding one entry per CDR3 protein. Of more than 500,000 distinct CDR3 sequences listed, around 15% are singletons.

This chain links TRBV20-1 with TRBJ1-5, with D possibly matching TRBD1 (5 bases). The TCR was taken from a woman in her 40s with Graves' hyperthyroidism. The sample consisted of blood. This CDR3 reads CSARAGFSQPQHF. The CDR3 DNA reads as TGCAGTGCTAGAGCAGGGTTCAGCCAGCCCCAGCATTTT.